This record concerns one T cell receptor beta chain sequence. Its antigen is unidentified. The CDR3 covers 14 residues. V dropped 8 bases and J dropped 0 bases, with 11 bases sitting between them. The germline gives CDR1 SNHLY, CDR2 FYNNEI. These data are taken from a study of Ad26.COV2.S vaccination and SARS-CoV-2 variants. On the study more broadly: This donor came from the COV1001 trial of Ad26.COV2.S. Donor got 5x10^10 or 1x10^11 viral particles of Ad26.COV2.S. Study conclusions and caveats: Participants given vaccine showed non-spike TCR breadth similar to that of placebo recipients.

Only in-frame clones appear in the TCRdb table, and some are missing; sequencing was by immunoSEQ multiplex PCR. The sample lists 400,000 or so clones, around nine tenths occurring once. Treatment here: about 20 received Ad26.COV2.S at low or high dose, single or two shots; 5 received placebo; per-sample allocation not given. Sampling took place 63 days after the first vaccine or placebo injection. Boston hosted the donor, who was an adult aged 18-55 years. This sequence originates from a person between 18 and 60 years old who received the Ad26.COV2.S COVID-19 vaccine or a placebo. The input for sequencing was peripheral blood, taken in a trial of Ad26.COV2.S vaccine versus placebo. The chain carries TRBV2 and TRBJ1-5, with no clear D. CDR3 nucleotides: TGTGCCAGCCAGGATGGATATAGCAATCAGCCCCAGCATTTT. This gives the protein CASQDGYSNQPQHF.